These T cell receptor beta chains were read from a single sample in a study of blood T cell repertoires in COVID-19. Assay: immunoSEQ multiplex PCR; the TCRdb copy retains only in-frame clones and omits some. The top ten clones hold 3.5% to 4.5% of a sample with 300,000 to 350,000 clones, about 86% of them seen once. The sample comprised PBMCs or T cells enriched from blood (not recorded which). These receptors were collected from a woman aged 40 to 50 with acute COVID-19. Both conserved end residues are part of each CDR3. The order of the fields is J gene, D gene, clone size, V gene, CDR3 DNA, CDR3 protein. A D gene is named only where the DNA matches it firmly. Expanded clones are given a class, and other clones once, few, many or no size at all.

J gene: TRBJ1-3; D gene: -; clone size: -; V gene: TRBV5-1; CDR3 DNA: TGCGCCAGCAGCTTGGCAGTTACAGGTGGAAACACCATATATTTT; CDR3 protein: CASSLAVTGGNTIYF
J gene: TRBJ1-4; D gene: -; clone size: -; V gene: TRBV2; CDR3 DNA: TGTGCCAGCAGTGGTCAGGGAACCCTCCTCCAGGTCGAAAAACTGTTTTTT; CDR3 protein: CASSGQGTLLQVEKLFF
J gene: TRBJ2-3; D gene: TRBD2; clone size: -; V gene: TRBV7-9; CDR3 DNA: TGTGCCAGCAGCCGAAGTAGCGGGGGCCGCACAGATACGCAGTATTTT; CDR3 protein: CASSRSSGGRTDTQYF
J gene: TRBJ2-7; D gene: -; clone size: few; V gene: TRBV5-1; CDR3 DNA: TGCGCCAGCAGCCCCTTGGCAGGGTTTAGCTCCTACGAGCAGTACTTC; CDR3 protein: CASSPLAGFSSYEQYF
J gene: TRBJ2-2; D gene: TRBD1; clone size: once; V gene: TRBV7-9; CDR3 DNA: TGTGCCAGCAGCTCGGGACAGGGTCGCACCGGGGAGCTGTTTTTT; CDR3 protein: CASSSGQGRTGELFF
J gene: TRBJ1-4; D gene: -; clone size: -; V gene: TRBV3-1/TRBV3-2; CDR3 DNA: TGTGCCAGCAGCCAAGAGGGGACAGAAAAACTGTTTTTT; CDR3 protein: CASSQEGTEKLFF
J gene: TRBJ1-6; D gene: -; clone size: few; V gene: TRBV28; CDR3 DNA: TGTGCCAGCAGTCCCTGGGGCAGGCGTAATTCACCCCTCCACTTT; CDR3 protein: CASSPWGRRNSPLHF
J gene: TRBJ1-1; D gene: -; clone size: -; V gene: TRBV19; CDR3 DNA: TGTGCCAGTAGTATTGCGGGGTCTGAAGCTTTCTTT; CDR3 protein: CASSIAGSEAFF
J gene: TRBJ2-7; D gene: -; clone size: -; V gene: TRBV14; CDR3 DNA: TGTGCCAGCAGCCCAAAGGCAGGGTTTGGCTACGAGCAGTACTTC; CDR3 protein: CASSPKAGFGYEQYF
J gene: TRBJ1-4; D gene: -; clone size: -; V gene: TRBV5-1; CDR3 DNA: TGCGCCAGCAGCTTCGGCAGTTCAGGAGAAAAACTGTTTTTT; CDR3 protein: CASSFGSSGEKLFF
J gene: TRBJ2-1; D gene: TRBD1; clone size: -; V gene: TRBV9; CDR3 DNA: TGTGCCAGCAGCCCCGACAGGGTCAGCTACAATGAGCAGTTCTTC; CDR3 protein: CASSPDRVSYNEQFF
J gene: TRBJ2-7; D gene: TRBD2; clone size: -; V gene: TRBV5-1; CDR3 DNA: TGCGCCAGCAGCCACCTTGACAGCGGGGGTCCTTACGAGCAGTACTTC; CDR3 protein: CASSHLDSGGPYEQYF
J gene: TRBJ1-1; D gene: -; clone size: -; V gene: TRBV12-3/TRBV12-4; CDR3 DNA: TGTGCCAGCAGTTTGAGGGAAGGGACTGAAGCTTTCTTT; CDR3 protein: CASSLREGTEAFF
J gene: TRBJ1-1; D gene: -; clone size: -; V gene: TRBV6-5; CDR3 DNA: TGTGCCAGCAGGCCTCGGCGGGGGAACGGTGAAGCTTTCTTT; CDR3 protein: CASRPRRGNGEAFF
J gene: TRBJ2-2; D gene: -; clone size: -; V gene: TRBV7-9; CDR3 DNA: TGTGCCAGCAGCTCCCCCCAGGACTTGTACACCGGGGAGCTGTTTTTT; CDR3 protein: CASSSPQDLYTGELFF
J gene: TRBJ1-5; D gene: TRBD1; clone size: -; V gene: TRBV5-5; CDR3 DNA: TGTGCCAGCAGCTTGGTTACAGGGGACGCTCAGCCCCAGCATTTT; CDR3 protein: CASSLVTGDAQPQHF
J gene: TRBJ1-2; D gene: -; clone size: -; V gene: TRBV29-1; CDR3 DNA: TGCAGCGTTGGGGAGCCGATGGGTGCCTACACCTTC; CDR3 protein: CSVGEPMGAYTF
J gene: TRBJ1-5; D gene: -; clone size: -; V gene: TRBV6-2/TRBV6-3; CDR3 DNA: TGTGCCAGCAGTGCACAGGGTTTTAGCAATCAGCCCCAGCATTTT; CDR3 protein: CASSAQGFSNQPQHF
J gene: TRBJ2-5; D gene: TRBD2; clone size: -; V gene: TRBV6-5; CDR3 DNA: TGTGCCAGCAGTTACACGAGCGGGGGGGCCCGGGAGACCCAGTACTTC; CDR3 protein: CASSYTSGGARETQYF
J gene: TRBJ2-1; D gene: TRBD2; clone size: -; V gene: TRBV5-6; CDR3 DNA: TGTGCCAGCAGCCCGCCTAGCGGGGGGTTACATGAGCAGTTCTTC; CDR3 protein: CASSPPSGGLHEQFF
J gene: TRBJ1-2; D gene: -; clone size: -; V gene: TRBV25-1; CDR3 DNA: TGTGCCAGCAGCCTTCCGGGGAACTATGGCTACACCTTC; CDR3 protein: CASSLPGNYGYTF
J gene: TRBJ2-7; D gene: TRBD2; clone size: -; V gene: TRBV19; CDR3 DNA: TGTGCCAGTAGTGGCCGGGAGGTCGTCTACGAGCAGTACTTC; CDR3 protein: CASSGREVVYEQYF
J gene: TRBJ1-2; D gene: -; clone size: -; V gene: TRBV11-1; CDR3 DNA: TGTGCCAGCAGCTTATCACTCGAGGTCGGCTATGGCTACACCTTC; CDR3 protein: CASSLSLEVGYGYTF
J gene: TRBJ1-5; D gene: TRBD1; clone size: -; V gene: TRBV29-1; CDR3 DNA: TGCAGCGTTGAGACAGGGACCGGTCAGCCCCAGCATTTT; CDR3 protein: CSVETGTGQPQHF
J gene: TRBJ2-4; D gene: -; clone size: -; V gene: TRBV19; CDR3 DNA: TGTGCCAGTAGTCTACGACAGGTGACGAACATTCAGTACTTC; CDR3 protein: CASSLRQVTNIQYF
J gene: TRBJ1-1; D gene: -; clone size: -; V gene: TRBV5-4; CDR3 DNA: TGTGCCAGCAGCTTGCCTGCCGAGGTAGGCACTGAAGCTTTCTTT; CDR3 protein: CASSLPAEVGTEAFF
J gene: TRBJ2-1; D gene: TRBD2; clone size: -; V gene: TRBV9; CDR3 DNA: TGTGCCAGCAGCGTAGGGGGACTAGCGGTGTACAATGAGCAGTTCTTC; CDR3 protein: CASSVGGLAVYNEQFF